The T cell receptor beta chain described here comes from a study of T cell responses to AZD1222 COVID-19 vaccine. Overall study: Second-dose groups at about 4 or about 12 weeks were pooled.

Repertoires were generated with immunoSEQ multiplex PCR, while TCRdb's copy carries only in-frame clones and drops some. The sample consists of 100,000 to 120,000 clones, approximately 90% of them appearing once. As regards this clone: What it recognizes is unknown.

The ends lost 2 bases at V and 2 bases at J; junction bases unmatched: 6. Germline V gene data show CDR1 as KGHSH and CDR2 as LQKENI. The CDR3 runs to 15 residues. General study results and limits: White British donors predominated, females outnumbered males, and clonal diversity was possibly underestimated.

The starting material was peripheral blood, obtained on day 0 of AZD1222 vaccination. V usage is TRBV18 and J usage is TRBJ2-7; 7 nucleotides match TRBD2. This clonotype was sampled from an adult in good health. DNA of the CDR3: TGTGCCAGCTCACCAAACCTAGCGGTACCCTACGAGCAGTACTTC. Amino acids: CASSPNLAVPYEQYF.